Included here is one T cell receptor (beta chain) sequence, with context. Produced via immunoSEQ multiplex PCR; TCRdb's table is partial and in-frame only. The table lists about 68,000 clones, 90% of them singletons. This sample is drawn from a study of T cell changes during pregnancy in multiple sclerosis. The germline CDR1 and CDR2 sequences are GTSNPN and SVGIG (reference sequence). V lost 0 bases and J lost 8, with 13 bases in between. The CDR3 consists of 14 residues. Source: peripheral blood, taken in the third trimester of pregnancy. V is TRBV30 and J is TRBJ2-2, with D possibly matching TRBD1 (5 bases). The source of this sequence is a female donor with multiple sclerosis, enrolled in a pregnancy study. In nucleotides, the CDR3 is TGTGCCTGGAGTGTTCACACTGGGGCGGGGGAGCTGTTTTTT. Its protein product is CAWSVHTGAGELFF.